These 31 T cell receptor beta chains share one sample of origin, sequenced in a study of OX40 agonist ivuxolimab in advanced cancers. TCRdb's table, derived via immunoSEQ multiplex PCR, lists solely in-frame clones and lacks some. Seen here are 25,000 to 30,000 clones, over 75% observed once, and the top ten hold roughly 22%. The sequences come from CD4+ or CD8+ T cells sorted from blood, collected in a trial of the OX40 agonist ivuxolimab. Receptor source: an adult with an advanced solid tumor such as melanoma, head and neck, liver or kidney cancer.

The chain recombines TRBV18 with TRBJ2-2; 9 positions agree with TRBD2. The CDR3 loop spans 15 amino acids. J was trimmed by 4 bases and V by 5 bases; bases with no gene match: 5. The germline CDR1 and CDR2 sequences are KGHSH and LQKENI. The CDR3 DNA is TGTGCCAGCTCAGATCTAGCGGGAAGCACCGGGGAGCTGTTTTTT. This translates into CASSDLAGSTGELFF.

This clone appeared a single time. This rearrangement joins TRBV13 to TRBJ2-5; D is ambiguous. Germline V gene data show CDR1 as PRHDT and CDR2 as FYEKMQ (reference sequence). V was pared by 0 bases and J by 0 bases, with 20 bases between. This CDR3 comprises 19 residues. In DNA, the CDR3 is TGTGCCAGCAGCTTAGGCGGCCCTACTTCCCCCTGGTACCAAGAGACCCAGTACTTC. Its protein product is CASSLGGPTSPWYQETQYF.

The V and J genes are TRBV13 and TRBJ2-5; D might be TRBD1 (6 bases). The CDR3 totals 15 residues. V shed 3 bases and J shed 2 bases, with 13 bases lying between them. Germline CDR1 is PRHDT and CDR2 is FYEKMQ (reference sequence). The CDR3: CASSFRDKPQETQYF. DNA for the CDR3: TGTGCCAGCAGCTTCCGGGACAAGCCTCAAGAGACCCAGTACTTC.

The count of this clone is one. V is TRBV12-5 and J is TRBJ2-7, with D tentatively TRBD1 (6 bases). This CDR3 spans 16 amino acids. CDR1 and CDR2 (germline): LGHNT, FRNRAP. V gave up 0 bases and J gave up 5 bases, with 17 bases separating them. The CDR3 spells CASGLVPAGVFNEQYF. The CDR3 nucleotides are TGTGCTAGTGGTTTGGTACCGGCAGGGGTCTTCAACGAGCAGTACTTC.

CDR3 residues: CASSIGTSGSNEQFF. Here the CDR3 DNA reads TGTGCCAGCAGTATTGGGACTAGCGGGAGCAATGAGCAGTTCTTC. The chain is built from TRBV27 and TRBJ2-1, with 14 nucleotides matching TRBD2. CDR1 and CDR2 from the germline V gene are MNHEY and SMNVEV (reference sequence). The CDR3 sequence is 15 residues long. Losses at the gene ends were 5 bases for V and 6 bases for J; bases not matched to a gene: 3.

The CDR3 nucleotides read TGTGCCAGTAGCCACGGGACATTCCTCTCCTACGAGCAGTACTTC. Protein product: CASSHGTFLSYEQYF. V is TRBV19 and J is TRBJ2-7, with D possibly being TRBD1 (6 bases). Trimming cost V 6 bases and J 0 bases, with 15 bases left between them. CDR1 LNHDA and CDR2 SQIVND come from the germline V gene (reference sequence). CDR3 length equals 15 residues.

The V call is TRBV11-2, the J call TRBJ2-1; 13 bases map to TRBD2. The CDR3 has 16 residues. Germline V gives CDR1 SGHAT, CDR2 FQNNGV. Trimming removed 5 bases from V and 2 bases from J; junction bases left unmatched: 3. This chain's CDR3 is CASSRTSGSAYNEQFF. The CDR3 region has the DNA TGTGCCAGCAGCCGGACTAGCGGGAGCGCCTACAATGAGCAGTTCTTC.

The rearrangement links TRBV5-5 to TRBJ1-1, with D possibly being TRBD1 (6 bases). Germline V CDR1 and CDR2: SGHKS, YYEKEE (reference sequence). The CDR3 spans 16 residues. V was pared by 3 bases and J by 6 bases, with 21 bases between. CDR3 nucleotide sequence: TGTGCCAGCAGCTCCTACTTACAGGGAATCTCGGCTGAAGCTTTCTTT. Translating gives CASSSYLQGISAEAFF.

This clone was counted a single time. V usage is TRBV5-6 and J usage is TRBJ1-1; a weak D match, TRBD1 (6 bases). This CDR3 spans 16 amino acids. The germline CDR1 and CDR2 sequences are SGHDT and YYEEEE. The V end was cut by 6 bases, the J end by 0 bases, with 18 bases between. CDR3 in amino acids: CASTPPTGGLNTEAFF. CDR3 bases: TGTGCCAGCACCCCCCCCACGGGGGGCCTGAACACTGAAGCTTTCTTT.

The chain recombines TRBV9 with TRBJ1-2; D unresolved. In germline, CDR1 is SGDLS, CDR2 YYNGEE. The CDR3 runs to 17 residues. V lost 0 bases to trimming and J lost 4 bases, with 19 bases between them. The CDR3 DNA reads TGTGCCAGCAGCGTAGGATCCCAGGCGGAGGTTGCCTATGGCTACACCTTC. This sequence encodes CASSVGSQAEVAYGYTF.

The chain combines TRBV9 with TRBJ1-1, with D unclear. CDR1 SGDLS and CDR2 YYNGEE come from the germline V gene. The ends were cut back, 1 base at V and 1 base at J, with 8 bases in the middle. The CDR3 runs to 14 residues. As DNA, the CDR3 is TGTGCCAGCAGCGTATGGCGGGAGAACACTGAAGCTTTCTTT. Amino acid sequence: CASSVWRENTEAFF.

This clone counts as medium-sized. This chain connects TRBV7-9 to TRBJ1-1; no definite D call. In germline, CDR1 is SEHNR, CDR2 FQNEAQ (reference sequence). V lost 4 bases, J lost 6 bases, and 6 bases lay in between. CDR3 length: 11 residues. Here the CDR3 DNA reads TGTGCCAGCAGCTCCTCAGCTGAAGCTTTCTTT. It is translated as CASSSSAEAFF.

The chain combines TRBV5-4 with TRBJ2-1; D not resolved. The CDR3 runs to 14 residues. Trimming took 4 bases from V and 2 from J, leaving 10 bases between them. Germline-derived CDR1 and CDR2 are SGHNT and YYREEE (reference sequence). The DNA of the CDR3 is TGTGCCAGCAGCCCCTTGGCAGCCTACAATGAGCAGTTCTTC. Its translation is CASSPLAAYNEQFF.

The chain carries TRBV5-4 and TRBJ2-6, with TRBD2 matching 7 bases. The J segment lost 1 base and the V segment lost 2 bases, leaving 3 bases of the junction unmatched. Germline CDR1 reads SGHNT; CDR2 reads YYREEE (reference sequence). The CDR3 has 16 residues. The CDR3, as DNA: TGTGCCAGCAGCTTCCGGGGACTATCTGGGGCCAACGTCCTGACTTTC. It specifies CASSFRGLSGANVLTF.

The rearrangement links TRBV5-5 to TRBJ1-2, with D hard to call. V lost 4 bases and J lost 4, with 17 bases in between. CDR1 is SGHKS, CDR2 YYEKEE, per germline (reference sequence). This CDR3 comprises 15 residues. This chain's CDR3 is CASSVPRGGSYGYTF. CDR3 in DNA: TGTGCCAGCAGCGTCCCTCGGGGAGGGAGCTATGGCTACACCTTC.

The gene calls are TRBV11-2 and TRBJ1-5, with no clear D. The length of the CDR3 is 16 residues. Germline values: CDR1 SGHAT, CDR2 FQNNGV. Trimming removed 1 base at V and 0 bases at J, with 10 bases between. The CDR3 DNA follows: TGTGCCAGCAGCTTAGCGGCCAGATATAGCAATCAGCCCCAGCATTTT. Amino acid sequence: CASSLAARYSNQPQHF. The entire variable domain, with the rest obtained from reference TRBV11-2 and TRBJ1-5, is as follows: EAGVAQSPRYKIIEKRQSVAFWCNPISGHATLYWYQQILGQGPKLLIQFQNNGVVDDSQLPKDRFSAERLKGVDSTLKIQPAKLEDSAVYLCASSLAARYSNQPQHFGDGTRLSIL.

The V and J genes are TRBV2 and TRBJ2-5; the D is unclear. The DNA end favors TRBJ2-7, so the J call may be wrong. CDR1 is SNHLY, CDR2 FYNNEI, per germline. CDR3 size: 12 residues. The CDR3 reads CARGKHGYEQYF. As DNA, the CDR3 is TGTGCCAGGGGGAAACACGGCTACGAGCAGTACTTC.

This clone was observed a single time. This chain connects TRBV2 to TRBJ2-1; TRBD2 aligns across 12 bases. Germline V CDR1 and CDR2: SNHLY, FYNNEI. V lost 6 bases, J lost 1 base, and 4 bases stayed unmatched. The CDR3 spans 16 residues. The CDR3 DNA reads TGTGCCAGCAGGGGGACTAGCGGGTCGTCCTACAATGAGCAGTTCTTC. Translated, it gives CASRGTSGSSYNEQFF.

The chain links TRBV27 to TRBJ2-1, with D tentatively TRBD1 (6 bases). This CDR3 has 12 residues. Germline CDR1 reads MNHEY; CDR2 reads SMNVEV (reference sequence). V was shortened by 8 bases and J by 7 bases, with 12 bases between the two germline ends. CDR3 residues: CASGGRGNEQFF. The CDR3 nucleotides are TGTGCCAGCGGTGGCAGGGGAAATGAGCAGTTCTTC.

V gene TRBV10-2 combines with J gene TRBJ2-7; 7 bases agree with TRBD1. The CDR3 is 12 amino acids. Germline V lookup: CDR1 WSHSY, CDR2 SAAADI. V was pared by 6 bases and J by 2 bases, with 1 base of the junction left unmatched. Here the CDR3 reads CASRQGTYEQYF. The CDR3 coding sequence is TGCGCCAGCAGACAGGGGACCTACGAGCAGTACTTC.

In DNA form, the CDR3 reads TGTGCCACCAGCAGAGAGGTTCGTGACAACCAGCATTTT. This sequence encodes CATSREVRDNQHF. The genes are TRBV15 and TRBJ1-5; D is uncertain. This CDR3 contains 13 residues. V lost 0 bases and J lost 12, with 12 bases in between. From germline, CDR1 is LNHNV and CDR2 YYDKDF (reference sequence). The entire variable domain, with the rest obtained from reference TRBV15 and TRBJ1-5, is as follows: DAMVIQNPRYQVTQFGKPVTLSCSQTLNHNVMYWYQQKSSQAPKLLFHYYDKDFNNEADTPDNFQSRRPNTSFCFLDIRSPGLGDTAMYLCATSREVRDNQHFGDGTRLSIL.

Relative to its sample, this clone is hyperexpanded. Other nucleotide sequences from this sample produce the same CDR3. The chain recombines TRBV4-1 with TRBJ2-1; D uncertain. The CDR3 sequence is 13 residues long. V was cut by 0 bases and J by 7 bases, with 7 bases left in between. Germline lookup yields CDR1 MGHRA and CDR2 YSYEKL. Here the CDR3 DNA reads TGCGCCAGCAGCCAAGATTTTCATAATGAGCAGTTCTTC. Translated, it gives CASSQDFHNEQFF.

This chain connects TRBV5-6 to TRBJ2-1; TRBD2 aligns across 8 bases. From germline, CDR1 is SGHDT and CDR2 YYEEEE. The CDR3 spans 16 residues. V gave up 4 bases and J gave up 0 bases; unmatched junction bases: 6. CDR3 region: CASSAASGLSYNEQFF. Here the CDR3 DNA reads TGTGCCAGCAGCGCCGCTAGCGGGCTCTCCTACAATGAGCAGTTCTTC.

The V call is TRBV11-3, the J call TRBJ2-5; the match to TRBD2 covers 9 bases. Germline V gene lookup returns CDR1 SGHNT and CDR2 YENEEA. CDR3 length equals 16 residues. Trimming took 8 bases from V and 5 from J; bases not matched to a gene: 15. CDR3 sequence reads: CASGQRYSGGVETQYF. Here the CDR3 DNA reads TGTGCCAGCGGCCAACGGTATAGCGGGGGTGTGGAGACCCAGTACTTC.

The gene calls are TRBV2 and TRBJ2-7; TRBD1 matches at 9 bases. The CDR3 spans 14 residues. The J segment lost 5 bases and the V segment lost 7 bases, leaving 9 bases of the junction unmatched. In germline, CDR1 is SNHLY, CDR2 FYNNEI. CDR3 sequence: CASTGDRDGHEQYF. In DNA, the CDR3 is TGTGCCAGCACTGGGGACAGGGACGGTCACGAGCAGTACTTC.

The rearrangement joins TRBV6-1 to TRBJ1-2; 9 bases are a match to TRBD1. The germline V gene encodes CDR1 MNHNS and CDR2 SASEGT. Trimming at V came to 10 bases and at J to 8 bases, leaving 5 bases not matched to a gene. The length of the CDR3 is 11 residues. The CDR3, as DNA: TGTGCCATAGGACAGGGGAGAGGCTACACCTTC. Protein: CAIGQGRGYTF.

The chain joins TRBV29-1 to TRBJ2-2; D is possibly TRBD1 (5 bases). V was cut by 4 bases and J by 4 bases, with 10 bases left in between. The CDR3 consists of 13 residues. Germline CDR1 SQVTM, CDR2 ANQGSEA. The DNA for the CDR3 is TGCAGCGTTGTGCAGGGCTTCACCGGGGAGCTGTTTTTT. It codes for CSVVQGFTGELFF.

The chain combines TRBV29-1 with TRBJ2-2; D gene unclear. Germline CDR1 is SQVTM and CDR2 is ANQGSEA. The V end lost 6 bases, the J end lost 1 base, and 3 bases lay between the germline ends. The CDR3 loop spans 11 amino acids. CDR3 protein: CSVLNTGELFF. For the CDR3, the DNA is TGCAGCGTCTTGAACACCGGGGAGCTGTTTTTT.

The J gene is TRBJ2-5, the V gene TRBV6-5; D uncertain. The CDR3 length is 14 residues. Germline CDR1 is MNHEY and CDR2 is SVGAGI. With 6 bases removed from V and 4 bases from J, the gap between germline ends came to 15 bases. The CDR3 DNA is TGTGCCAGCAGCCCCGCAGGCACTGTAGAGACCCAGTACTTC. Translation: CASSPAGTVETQYF.

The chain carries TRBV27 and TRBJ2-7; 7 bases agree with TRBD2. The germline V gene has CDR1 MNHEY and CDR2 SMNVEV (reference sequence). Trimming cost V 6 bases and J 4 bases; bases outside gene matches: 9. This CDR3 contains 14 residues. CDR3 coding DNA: TGTGCCAGCAGCGCCGGGACTATGGATTACGAGCAGTACTTC. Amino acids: CASSAGTMDYEQYF.

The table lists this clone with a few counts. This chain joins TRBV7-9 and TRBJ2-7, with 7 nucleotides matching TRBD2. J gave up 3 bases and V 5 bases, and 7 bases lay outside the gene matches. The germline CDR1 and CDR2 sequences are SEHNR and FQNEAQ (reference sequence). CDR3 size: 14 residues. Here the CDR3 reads CASSAGLTRYEQYF. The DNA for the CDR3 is TGTGCCAGCAGCGCGGGACTAACCCGCTACGAGCAGTACTTC.